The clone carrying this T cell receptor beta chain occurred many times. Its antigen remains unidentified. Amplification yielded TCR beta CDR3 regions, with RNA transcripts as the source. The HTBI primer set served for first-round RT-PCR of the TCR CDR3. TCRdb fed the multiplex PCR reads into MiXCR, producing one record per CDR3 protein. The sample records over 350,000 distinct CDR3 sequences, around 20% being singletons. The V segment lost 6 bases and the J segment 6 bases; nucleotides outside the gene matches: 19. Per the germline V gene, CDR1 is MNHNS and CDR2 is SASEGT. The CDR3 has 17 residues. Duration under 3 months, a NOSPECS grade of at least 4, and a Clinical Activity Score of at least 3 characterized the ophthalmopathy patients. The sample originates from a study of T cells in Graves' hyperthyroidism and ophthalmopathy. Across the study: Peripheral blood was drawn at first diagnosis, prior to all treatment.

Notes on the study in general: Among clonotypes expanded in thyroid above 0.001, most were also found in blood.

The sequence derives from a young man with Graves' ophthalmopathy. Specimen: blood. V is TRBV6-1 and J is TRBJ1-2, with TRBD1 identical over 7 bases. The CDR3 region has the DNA TGTGCCAGCAGATTTTACCGGGACAGCCCTTTGGAGGATGGCTACACCTTC. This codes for CASRFYRDSPLEDGYTF.